These 10 T cell receptor beta chains came from one sample sequenced in a study of OX40 agonist ivuxolimab in advanced cancers. TCRdb's copy holds only in-frame clones and misses some; the assay was immunoSEQ multiplex PCR. The profile shows almost 20,000 clones, 83% of them singletons. This material consisted of CD4+ or CD8+ T cells sorted from blood, taken in a trial of the OX40 agonist ivuxolimab. The receptors were sampled from an adult with an advanced solid tumor such as melanoma, head and neck, liver or kidney cancer.

The chain employs TRBV18 and TRBJ2-5, with 7 positions matching TRBD1. Germline loops: CDR1 KGHSH, CDR2 LQKENI. V lost 3 bases and J lost 2; bases outside the gene matches: 3. CDR3 length equals 14 residues. CDR3 DNA: TGTGCCAGCTCACCCCGGGACAGACAAGAGACCCAGTACTTC. Its translation is CASSPRDRQETQYF.

This clone ranks as medium-sized. The rearrangement joins TRBV7-9 to TRBJ2-7, with no clear D. Trimming removed 4 bases from V and 7 bases from J, with 8 bases in between. Germline V gene lookup returns CDR1 SEHNR and CDR2 FQNEAQ (reference sequence). The CDR3 runs to 11 residues. CDR3 protein: CASSSRLEQYF. The CDR3 region has the DNA TGTGCCAGCAGCTCGAGGCTGGAGCAGTACTTC.

The sample holds a few counts of this clone. This rearrangement joins TRBV5-8 to TRBJ1-1; D unresolved. The CDR3 is 13 residues long. From germline, CDR1 is SGHTS and CDR2 YDEGEE. The germline V and J ends were trimmed by 0 bases and 4 bases, with 7 bases remaining between them. CDR3 sequence reads: CASSLAAGTEAFF. In DNA, the CDR3 is TGTGCCAGCAGCTTGGCGGCAGGCACTGAAGCTTTCTTT.

The chain recombines TRBV29-1 with TRBJ2-1; 7 positions agree with TRBD1. The germline V gene has CDR1 SQVTM and CDR2 ANQGSEA. The CDR3 runs 13 residues. The ends lost 7 bases at V and 3 bases at J; junction bases unmatched: 6. The CDR3 is CSAVGGNYNEQFF. CDR3 nucleotide sequence: TGCAGCGCCGTAGGGGGCAACTACAATGAGCAGTTCTTC.

The chain couples TRBV19 to TRBJ2-7, with 10 bases lining up with TRBD1. Germline loops: CDR1 LNHDA, CDR2 SQIVND (reference sequence). The length of the CDR3 is 14 residues. Unmatched junction bases numbered 3, after V lost 3 bases and J lost 4 bases. Here the CDR3 reads CASSIGQGDYEQYF. CDR3 bases: TGTGCCAGTAGTATCGGACAGGGGGATTACGAGCAGTACTTC.

The chain couples TRBV11-2 to TRBJ1-1; D is possibly TRBD1 (5 bases). With 5 bases removed from V and 6 bases from J, the gap between germline ends came to 16 bases. Looked up from germline, CDR1 is SGHAT and CDR2 is FQNNGV. CDR3 length: 14 amino acids. The CDR3 sequence: CASSNTHGAPEAFF. The CDR3 DNA reads TGTGCCAGCAGCAATACCCACGGGGCGCCTGAAGCTTTCTTT.

The rearrangement joins TRBV9 to TRBJ2-2, with 11 bases fitting TRBD2. CDR1 is SGDLS, CDR2 YYNGEE, per germline. The CDR3 is made up of 18 amino acids. With V trimmed by 7 bases and J by 4 bases, 15 bases remained unmatched. The CDR3 region is CASAPRSSGRATTGELFF. In DNA, the CDR3 is TGTGCCAGCGCGCCGAGGAGTAGCGGGAGGGCCACCACCGGGGAGCTGTTTTTT.

This clone was detected a few times. V and J are TRBV29-1 and TRBJ1-1; D possibly corresponds to TRBD1 (5 bases). The V and J ends lost 1 base and 8 bases respectively, with 14 bases between them. The CDR3 runs 13 residues. Per the germline V gene, CDR1 is SQVTM and CDR2 is ANQGSEA. The CDR3 sequence is CSVEGAGRAEAFF. CDR3 nucleotides: TGCAGCGTTGAAGGGGCAGGGAGGGCCGAAGCTTTCTTT.

The chain links TRBV4-3 to TRBJ2-5; D gene uncertain. CDR1 and CDR2 (germline): LGHNA, YSLEER. CDR3 length: 13 residues. V was shortened by 0 bases and J by 1 base, with 3 bases between the two germline ends. In nucleotides, the CDR3 is TGCGCCAGCAGCCAAGATAGCCAAGAGACCCAGTACTTC. Translation gives CASSQDSQETQYF.

A few counts support this clone. The J gene is TRBJ2-7, the V gene TRBV27, with 9 nucleotides matching TRBD2. From germline, CDR1 is MNHEY and CDR2 SMNVEV (reference sequence). The junction had 13 bases not matched to a gene; V was cut back by 5 bases and J by 5 bases. This CDR3 contains 16 residues. CDR3 DNA: TGTGCCAGCAGTGAAGCGGGAGGCCGCCTGGGGGACGAGCAGTACTTC. Translating gives CASSEAGGRLGDEQYF.